This T cell receptor (beta chain) comes out of a study of blood T cell repertoires in COVID-19. Germline V lookup: CDR1 GTSNPN, CDR2 SVGIG (reference sequence). The V gene end was trimmed by 0 bases and the J gene end by 4 bases; junction bases not matched to a gene: 2. The CDR3 consists of 13 residues. Measured with immunoSEQ multiplex PCR; TCRdb has only the in-frame clones, and not every one. There are under 120,000 clones in the sample; about 88% occur only once, and under 2.5% lies in the top ten. The TCR sequence derives from a human donor in a cohort sampled during active COVID-19. The rearrangement joins TRBV30 to TRBJ2-5; 7 bases are a match to TRBD2. Sequencing was carried out using peripheral blood. The CDR3 region is CAWSVPGGETQYF. The CDR3 DNA follows: TGTGCCTGGAGTGTGCCGGGAGGAGAGACCCAGTACTTC.